This TCR beta chain is drawn from a study of blood T cell repertoires in COVID-19. CDR3 length: 14 residues. The germline V gene has CDR1 SGHTA and CDR2 FQGTGA. Deletions cut 0 bases from V and 5 bases from J, with 9 bases between. Generated by immunoSEQ multiplex PCR, the TCRdb table keeps only in-frame clones and is missing some. Of under 250,000 clones listed, about nine tenths are singletons. The receptor comes from a man between 45 and 60 years old with COVID-19, enrolled during active disease. The genes are TRBV7-3 and TRBJ2-3, with D perhaps TRBD1 (6 bases). Sequenced input: peripheral blood. For the CDR3, the DNA is TGTGCCAGCAGCTTAACTGACAGGAAAGATACGCAGTATTTT. Protein: CASSLTDRKDTQYF. The whole variable domain, filled in from reference TRBV7-3 and TRBJ2-3, reads GAGVSQTPSNKVTEKGKYVELRCDPISGHTALYWYRQSLGQGPEFLIYFQGTGAADDSGLPNDRFFAVRPEGSVSTLKIQRTERGDSAVYLCASSLTDRKDTQYFGPGTRLTVL.